A selection of T cell receptor beta chains follows, all from one sample in a study of early T cells in non-severe SARS-CoV-2 infection. TCRdb re-called the 5' RACE reads through MiXCR, storing one row per CDR3 protein. The data contain fewer than 65,000 distinct CDR3 sequences, roughly a tenth of them singletons. The sequencing input was whole blood. The receptors stem from an adult who was a healthcare worker with PCR-confirmed SARS-CoV-2 infection or an uninfected control (not recorded which). Each CDR3 is given with its conserved first and last residue. The order of the fields is V gene, D gene, clone size, J gene, CDR3 DNA, CDR3 protein. A D gene is named only where the DNA matches it firmly. The listing skips clone size in some rows; elsewhere it reads once, few, many or a size class.

>TRBV6-1|TRBD2|.|TRBJ2-1
TGTGCCAGCCAGATAGCGGGGGCCAACAATGAGCAGTTCTTC
CASQIAGANNEQFF
>TRBV7-9|.|many|TRBJ2-3
TGTGCCAGCCTTCCGGGCGGCTCTAGCACAGATACGCAGTATTTT
CASLPGGSSTDTQYF
>TRBV6-1|.|few|TRBJ1-1
TGTGCCAGCAAATTTAGGACTGAAGCTTTCTTT
CASKFRTEAFF
>TRBV12-5|.|many|TRBJ1-1
TGTGCTAGTGGTGACTCTTTAGGTACAGCTTTCTTT
CASGDSLGTAFF
>TRBV20-1|TRBD1|many|TRBJ1-6
TGCAGTGCTAAAACCGACAGGGGAGATAATTCACCCCTCCACTTT
CSAKTDRGDNSPLHF
>TRBV7-9|.|many|TRBJ2-1
TGTGCCAGCAGTTCGATTGGGTCTGGCCTGAATGAGCAGTTCTTC
CASSSIGSGLNEQFF
>TRBV24-1|TRBD1|few|TRBJ1-5
TGTGCCACCAGTGATACGGGACAGGGGGCGCGTCAGCCCCAGCATTTT
CATSDTGQGARQPQHF
>TRBV6-5|.|.|TRBJ1-1
TGTGCCAGCAGTTACTCGTATCTGGACGGAAAGAACACTGAAGCTTTCTTT
CASSYSYLDGKNTEAFF
>TRBV27|.|.|TRBJ2-4
TGTGCCAGCAGCGCCAACGCCAACATTCAGTACTTC
CASSANANIQYF
>TRBV30|.|.|TRBJ2-2
TGTGCCTGGAGGATCGGGAACACCGGGGAGCTGTTTTTT
CAWRIGNTGELFF
>TRBV7-8|.|.|TRBJ2-3
TGTGCCAGCAGCTTAGGCAGCAACACAGATACGCAGTATTTT
CASSLGSNTDTQYF
>TRBV11-2|.|many|TRBJ1-1
TGTGCCAGCACCCTGGCAGGGAGCACTGAAGCTTTCTTT
CASTLAGSTEAFF
>TRBV6-2/TRBV6-3|.|.|TRBJ2-2
TGTGCCAGCAGTTCATTCCCTGGACATTCGTCGAACACCGGGGAGCTGTTTTTT
CASSSFPGHSSNTGELFF
>TRBV2|.|.|TRBJ2-5
TGTGCCAGTCCAGGACTCAGTCAAGAGACCCAGTACTTC
CASPGLSQETQYF
>TRBV30|TRBD2|.|TRBJ2-3
TGTGCCTGGAGAGAGGGACTAGCGAGCACAGATACGCAGTATTTT
CAWREGLASTDTQYF
>TRBV5-1|TRBD1|.|TRBJ1-1
TGCGCCAGCAGCCCGGGACAGGTGATGAACACTGAAGCTTTCTTT
CASSPGQVMNTEAFF
>TRBV5-1|.|.|TRBJ2-5
TGCGCCAGCAGCGCCGCAGGGGAAGAGACCCAGTACTTC
CASSAAGEETQYF
>TRBV7-3|.|few|TRBJ1-2
TGTGCCAGCAGCCTCACCCCAGGACCATATGGCTACACCTTC
CASSLTPGPYGYTF
>TRBV11-2|.|many|TRBJ2-5
TGTGCCAGCAGCTTAGGCCGGGGGCGAGAAGAGACCCAGTACTTC
CASSLGRGREETQYF
>TRBV5-6|TRBD1|few|TRBJ1-2
TGTGCCAGCAGCCCTTCGGACAGGGATTTGAGGAACTATGGCTACACCTTC
CASSPSDRDLRNYGYTF
>TRBV24-1|TRBD1|few|TRBJ2-1
TGTGCCACCAGTGATTTGCGGCAGGGGGCCTACAATGAGCAGTTCTTC
CATSDLRQGAYNEQFF
>TRBV20-1|TRBD2|medium-sized|TRBJ2-1
TGCAGTGCTAGCGGGGGGGTTATGTATGAGCAGTTCTTC
CSASGGVMYEQFF
>TRBV12-3/TRBV12-4|TRBD1|.|TRBJ1-2
TGTGCCAGCAGTTTAGCGCGACCAGGGGGCGCCTATGGCTACACCTTC
CASSLARPGGAYGYTF
>TRBV7-8|TRBD1|.|TRBJ2-5
TGTGCCAGCAGTAAATACGGGACAGCACAAGAGACCCAGTACTTC
CASSKYGTAQETQYF
>TRBV5-4|.|few|TRBJ2-6
TGTGCCAGCAGCATAGGATTGGCTTCGGGGGCCAACGTCCTGACTTTC
CASSIGLASGANVLTF
>TRBV30|TRBD2|few|TRBJ2-1
TGTGCCTCAGGAGCGGGGGGGGCCTCCTACAATGAGCAGTTCTTC
CASGAGGASYNEQFF
>TRBV19|.|many|TRBJ2-4
TGTGCCAGTAGTACCCCCGGGGAGAACATTCAGTACTTC
CASSTPGENIQYF
>TRBV20-1|.|.|TRBJ2-2
TGCAGTGCTAGTATGGGGTATACCGGGGAGCTGTTTTTT
CSASMGYTGELFF
>TRBV20-1|.|.|TRBJ1-6
TGCAGTGCTCCAGATACCGGGACACTTAATTCACCCCTCCACTTT
CSAPDTGTLNSPLHF
>TRBV20-1|TRBD1|few|TRBJ1-4
TGCAGTGCTGGGACAGGGGGCTGGACAGATGAAAAACTGTTTTTT
CSAGTGGWTDEKLFF
>TRBV7-9|.|many|TRBJ2-5
TGTGCCAGCAGCTTAGGCGTCTCCAGGGAGACCCAGTACTTC
CASSLGVSRETQYF
>TRBV7-9|.|few|TRBJ1-2
TGTGCCAGCAGCTTAGCAAAGGGGCTAAAGGGCTACACCTTC
CASSLAKGLKGYTF
>TRBV3-1|TRBD1|few|TRBJ2-2
TGTGCCAGCAGCTGGACAGGGATCGGGGAGCTGTTTTTT
CASSWTGIGELFF
>TRBV4-1|TRBD2|few|TRBJ2-1
TGCGCCAGCAGCCATGAAAGTAGCGGGGGGATTGAGCAGTTCTTC
CASSHESSGGIEQFF
>TRBV4-2|.|many|TRBJ1-1
TGTGCCAGCAGCCCAGAAGTGCAGGGGCGTGAAGCTTTCTTT
CASSPEVQGREAFF
>TRBV11-2|TRBD2|.|TRBJ2-5
TGTGCCAGCAGCCTTGGACTAGCGGGGGTTTGGCAAGAGACCCAGTACTTC
CASSLGLAGVWQETQYF
>TRBV6-2/TRBV6-3|TRBD1|few|TRBJ1-5
TGTGCCAGCAGTTACGCACCCCGTACCGGACAGGGGTCAGGTAGCAATCAGCCCCAGCATTTT
CASSYAPRTGQGSGSNQPQHF
>TRBV11-2|.|.|TRBJ2-3
TGTGCCAGCAGCGATCAGCCACACAACACAGATACGCAGTATTTT
CASSDQPHNTDTQYF
>TRBV20-1|TRBD1|few|TRBJ1-1
TGCAGTGCTAGAGAGACAGGGAATCCTGAAGCTTTCTTT
CSARETGNPEAFF
>TRBV5-1|.|once|TRBJ2-2
TGCGCCAGCAGGACAGAGATCCTGAACACCGGGGAGCTGTTTTTT
CASRTEILNTGELFF
>TRBV5-1|.|few|TRBJ2-5
TGCGCCAGCAGCGCGTCCGGGGGCGAAGAGACCCAGTACTTC
CASSASGGEETQYF
>TRBV30|.|.|TRBJ1-2
TGTGCCTGGAAGGGGCAGCTCCTGTATGGCTACACCTTC
CAWKGQLLYGYTF
>TRBV15|.|few|TRBJ2-1
TGTGCCACCAGCAACAGGGATGGAGATGAGCAGTTCTTC
CATSNRDGDEQFF
>TRBV7-2|.|many|TRBJ1-1
TGTGCCAGCAGGCCCCAGGGAGTCAACACTGAAGCTTTCTTT
CASRPQGVNTEAFF
>TRBV4-1|.|few|TRBJ2-1
TGCGCCAGCAGCCAAGAGAATCACGAGAGGAATGAGCAGTTCTTC
CASSQENHERNEQFF